This TCR beta chain was found in a study of OX40 agonist ivuxolimab in advanced cancers. At the level of the study: People who had prior anti-PD-1, anti-PD-L1 or anti-CTLA-4 therapy could take part, and under 45% had some.

After removal of 6 bases from V and 2 bases from J, the junction contained 5 bases not matched to a gene. This CDR3 spans 14 amino acids. Germline CDR1 and CDR2: PRHDT and FYEKMQ (reference sequence). Generated by immunoSEQ multiplex PCR, the TCRdb table keeps only in-frame clones and is missing some. The data show about 46,000 clones, approximately 88% seen once. Study-wide findings and caveats: The mean number of expanded clones was higher in CD8+ T cells than in CD4+.

A note on this clone: What it binds is not known.

The receptor was derived from an adult with an advanced solid tumor such as melanoma, head and neck, liver or kidney cancer. The chain joins TRBV13 to TRBJ1-2, with TRBD1 matching over 8 bases. The sequences come from CD4+ or CD8+ T cells sorted from blood, collected in a trial of the OX40 agonist ivuxolimab. In DNA form, the CDR3 reads TGTGCCAGCAGTCGACAGGGGATCAACTATGGCTACACCTTC. Translated, it gives CASSRQGINYGYTF.